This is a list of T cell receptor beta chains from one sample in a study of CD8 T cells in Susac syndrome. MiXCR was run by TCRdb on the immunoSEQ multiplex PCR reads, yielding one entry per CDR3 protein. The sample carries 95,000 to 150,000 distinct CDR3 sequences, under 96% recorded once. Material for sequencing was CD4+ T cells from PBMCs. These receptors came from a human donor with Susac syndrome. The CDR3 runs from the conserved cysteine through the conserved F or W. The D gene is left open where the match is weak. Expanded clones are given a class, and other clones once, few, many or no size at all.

TGTGCCAGCAGCTTTGTCACCTCCAGCTCCTACAATGAGCAGTTCTTC | CASSFVTSSSYNEQFF | NA | TRBJ2-1 | TRBV5-6 | NA
TGCAGTGCTAGAGGACCCGGCACAGATACGCAGTATTTT | CSARGPGTDTQYF | NA | TRBJ2-3 | TRBV20-1 | NA
TGTGCCAGCTCAGGGAACAATGAGCAGTTCTTC | CASSGNNEQFF | NA | TRBJ2-1 | TRBV2 | NA
TGTGCCTGGAACCGAGGGACAGGGGACGAGCAGTACTTC | CAWNRGTGDEQYF | NA | TRBJ2-7 | TRBV30 | TRBD1
TGTGCCAGCAGCCCGTCAGTGAGCGGAACCTACGAGCAGTACTTC | CASSPSVSGTYEQYF | NA | TRBJ2-7 | TRBV5-4 | NA
TGTGCCAGCAGCTTAGGGGCCACCAGCACAGATACGCAGTATTTT | CASSLGATSTDTQYF | NA | TRBJ2-3 | TRBV7-2 | NA
TGTGCCTGGAGCGGGCCCTACAATGAGCAGTTCTTC | CAWSGPYNEQFF | NA | TRBJ2-1 | TRBV30 | NA
TGTGCCAGCAGCTTAGTTCCGCAGGGTCCAGGCAATCAGCCCCAGCATTTT | CASSLVPQGPGNQPQHF | NA | TRBJ1-5 | TRBV7-2 | NA
TGCAGTGCTCCCCGGGAAGGCGGGAGTGGCGAGCAGTACTTC | CSAPREGGSGEQYF | NA | TRBJ2-7 | TRBV20-1 | TRBD2
TGCAGCGTTGGCGGACAGGGGACAATCACTTACGAGCAGTACTTC | CSVGGQGTITYEQYF | NA | TRBJ2-7 | TRBV29-1 | TRBD1
TGCAGCGTTCCTTGGGGCGGAAAACTGTTTTTT | CSVPWGGKLFF | NA | TRBJ1-4 | TRBV29-1 | NA
TGCGCCAGCAGCGCGGGGCAGGCGGCGCAGGGCTACACCTTC | CASSAGQAAQGYTF | NA | TRBJ1-2 | TRBV5-1 | NA
TGTGCCTGGAGTTCCGGGACAGGGGGCGCTTATGGCTACACCTTC | CAWSSGTGGAYGYTF | once | TRBJ1-2 | TRBV30 | TRBD1
TGCAGTGTTCCCCTCCTCGGGCCGTCCTACGAGCAGTACTTC | CSVPLLGPSYEQYF | NA | TRBJ2-7 | TRBV20-1 | NA
TGCAGTGCTTCTGACAGCAATGAGCAGTTCTTC | CSASDSNEQFF | NA | TRBJ2-1 | TRBV20-1 | NA